The 31 T cell receptor beta chains listed next were all sequenced from one sample in a study of cytomegalovirus exposure and HLA in healthy donors. Use of 60 Vbeta and 13 Jbeta primers characterized the PCR. Generated by immunoSEQ multiplex PCR, the TCRdb table keeps only in-frame clones and is missing some. This table has more than 65,000 clones, 65% to 75% appearing once. Sequencing used PBMCs. The receptors come from a woman in her sixties or seventies in good health and CMV-seropositive.

The chain links TRBV5-4 to TRBJ2-2; TRBD2 agrees at 13 bases. The V gene end was trimmed by 5 bases and the J gene end by 6 bases; junction bases not matched to a gene: 4. This CDR3 spans 15 amino acids. Germline V CDR1 and CDR2: SGHNT, YYREEE (reference sequence). The DNA of the CDR3 is TGTGCCAGCAGGAGGACTAGCGGGAGTCCCGGGGAGCTGTTTTTT. It is translated as CASRRTSGSPGELFF.

The chain has TRBV11-2 and TRBJ2-1; 13 nucleotides agree with TRBD2. The J segment lost 2 bases and the V segment lost 7 bases, leaving 5 bases of the junction unmatched. The CDR3 contains 16 residues. The germline gives CDR1 SGHAT, CDR2 FQNNGV. The CDR3 nucleotides read TGTGCCAGCACCCGTGGACTAGCGGGAGCCTACAATGAGCAGTTCTTC. It translates to CASTRGLAGAYNEQFF. Combining the CDR3 with reference TRBV11-2 and TRBJ2-1 gives the whole variable domain EAGVAQSPRYKIIEKRQSVAFWCNPISGHATLYWYQQILGQGPKLLIQFQNNGVVDDSQLPKDRFSAERLKGVDSTLKIQPAKLEDSAVYLCASTRGLAGAYNEQFFGPGTRLTVL.

The chain recombines TRBV6-5 with TRBJ1-1, with D perhaps TRBD1 (6 bases). The CDR3 is 14 residues long. The V end lost 9 bases, the J end lost 3 bases, and 17 bases lay between the germline ends. CDR1 is MNHEY, CDR2 SVGAGI, per germline. DNA for the CDR3: TGTGCCAGTAAAAAGGTTACAGGGTACACTGAAGCTTTCTTT. Its translation is CASKKVTGYTEAFF.

The chain uses TRBV25-1 and TRBJ2-2, with D maybe TRBD1 (7 bases). The CDR3 covers 13 residues. Trimming cost V 3 bases and J 7 bases, with 9 bases left between them. Germline CDR1 is MGHDK and CDR2 is SYGVNS. CDR3 DNA: TGTGCCAGCAGTGACAGGGGGGTCGGGGAGCTGTTTTTT. Translation: CASSDRGVGELFF.

The chain couples TRBV5-6 to TRBJ1-3; possibly TRBD1 for D (6 bases). The V end was cut by 4 bases, the J end by 4 bases, with 15 bases between. CDR1 is SGHDT, CDR2 YYEEEE, per germline. The CDR3 sequence is 15 residues long. CDR3 loop: CASSATPGQGNTIYF. The CDR3 DNA is TGTGCCAGCAGCGCAACCCCGGGACAAGGAAACACCATATATTTT.

V and J are TRBV29-1 and TRBJ1-2; 7 bases agree with TRBD1. Per germline, CDR1 SQVTM and CDR2 ANQGSEA. Unmatched junction bases numbered 11, after V lost 6 bases and J lost 7 bases. The CDR3 has 13 residues. The CDR3 DNA sequence: TGCAGCGTACCCGGGACAGAGTCCCTTGGCTACACCTTC. Protein product: CSVPGTESLGYTF.

This clone was detected only a few times. The rearrangement joins TRBV7-6 to TRBJ1-2; D may be TRBD1 (6 bases). V lost 1 base and J lost 7, with 10 bases in between. From germline, CDR1 is SGHVS and CDR2 FNYEAQ. The CDR3 runs to 13 residues. CDR3 in amino acids: CASSLDRVGGYTF. Here the CDR3 DNA reads TGTGCCAGCAGCTTAGACAGGGTCGGTGGCTACACCTTC. Using reference TRBV7-6 and TRBJ1-2 for the parts outside the CDR3, the full variable domain is GAGVSQSPRYKVTKRGQDVALRCDPISGHVSLYWYRQALGQGPEFLTYFNYEAQQDKSGLPNDRFSAERPEGSISTLTIQRTEQRDSAMYRCASSLDRVGGYTFGSGTRLTVV.

This clone has a single count. This sequence joins TRBV4-2 and TRBJ2-4; 12 nucleotides line up with TRBD2. In germline, CDR1 is LGHNA, CDR2 YNFKEQ. After removal of 5 bases from V and 0 bases from J, the junction contained 8 bases not matched to a gene. The CDR3 has 18 amino acids. CDR3 in amino acids: CASSISSGGELAKNIQYF. The CDR3 bases are TGTGCCAGCAGCATATCTAGCGGGGGGGAACTAGCCAAAAACATTCAGTACTTC.

The V gene is TRBV19, the J gene TRBJ2-2; no reliable D call. From germline, CDR1 is LNHDA and CDR2 SQIVND (reference sequence). The CDR3 has 13 residues. V lost 3 bases and J lost 5, with 7 bases in between. This CDR3 reads CASSIQETGELFF. CDR3 DNA sequence: TGTGCCAGTAGTATCCAGGAAACCGGGGAGCTGTTTTTT. Based on the CDR3 plus reference TRBV19 and TRBJ2-2, the full variable domain is DGGITQSPKYLFRKEGQNVTLSCEQNLNHDAMYWYRQDPGQGLRLIYYSQIVNDFQKGDIAEGYSVSREKKESFPLTVTSAQKNPTAFYLCASSIQETGELFFGEGSRLTVL.

The chain combines TRBV27 with TRBJ2-7; D might be TRBD2 (5 bases). The CDR3 extends over 15 amino acids. V was shortened by 6 bases and J by 5 bases, with 20 bases between the two germline ends. Germline V gene sequence: CDR1 MNHEY, CDR2 SMNVEV (reference sequence). The CDR3 region has the DNA TGTGCCAGCAGCTTACTTGGACTCGCTAGGAACGAGCAGTACTTC. This gives the protein CASSLLGLARNEQYF.

The chain recombines TRBV11-1 with TRBJ1-6, with a possible D match to TRBD1 (6 bases). Germline lookup yields CDR1 SGHAT and CDR2 FQDESV (reference sequence). Trimming removed 1 base at V and 9 bases at J, with 13 bases between. This CDR3 is built from 15 residues. For the CDR3, the DNA is TGTGCCAGCAGCTTAGAAGTGCAGGGGTCTTCACCCCTCCACTTT. This translates into CASSLEVQGSSPLHF. The entire variable domain, with the rest obtained from reference TRBV11-1 and TRBJ1-6, is as follows: EAEVAQSPRYKITEKSQAVAFWCDPISGHATLYWYRQILGQGPELLVQFQDESVVDDSQLPKDRFSAERLKGVDSTLKIQPAELGDSAMYLCASSLEVQGSSPLHFGNGTRLTVT.

The chain joins TRBV29-1 to TRBJ2-1; 7 bases are shared with TRBD2. This CDR3 has 13 amino acids. V lost 7 bases, J lost 4 bases, and 7 bases stayed unmatched. Germline CDR1 reads SQVTM; CDR2 reads ANQGSEA. CDR3 region: CSGSSGTYNEQFF. The CDR3 DNA sequence: TGCAGCGGCTCTAGCGGAACTTACAATGAGCAGTTCTTC.

The chain links TRBV5-4 to TRBJ2-2; D uncertain. Germline CDR1 SGHNT, CDR2 YYREEE (reference sequence). The CDR3 sequence is 14 residues long. Trimming left V 4 bases short and J 1 base short, with 8 bases between. The CDR3 loop reads CASSELKNTGELFF. CDR3 nucleotides: TGTGCCAGCAGCGAACTAAAGAACACCGGGGAGCTGTTTTTT.

The V call is TRBV2, the J call TRBJ1-5; perhaps TRBD1 as D (6 bases). From germline, CDR1 is SNHLY and CDR2 FYNNEI. The CDR3 is 15 residues long. V dropped 3 bases and J dropped 4 bases, with 13 bases sitting between them. The CDR3 nucleotides are TGTGCCAGCAGTGATTTGGGAACAGGGAATCAGCCCCAGCATTTT. This gives the protein CASSDLGTGNQPQHF.

The chain combines TRBV30 with TRBJ2-3, with 11 bases identical to TRBD1. Germline-derived CDR1 and CDR2 are GTSNPN and SVGIG (reference sequence). This CDR3 contains 16 residues. Germline trimming cut 3 bases from V and 6 bases from J; bases unmatched to any gene: 11. For the CDR3, the DNA is TGTGCCTGGAGCGCCCTCGGCGGGACAGGGGGGGATACGCAGTATTTT. Translating gives CAWSALGGTGGDTQYF.

This rearrangement joins TRBV7-2 to TRBJ1-5, with 10 bases aligning to TRBD1. Germline-derived CDR1 and CDR2 are SGHTA and FQGNSA. The CDR3 is 15 residues long. After removal of 5 bases from V and 1 base from J, the junction contained 2 bases not matched to a gene. The CDR3 nucleotides are TGTGCCAGCAGCAAGACAGGGGGCAGCAATCAGCCCCAGCATTTT. This encodes CASSKTGGSNQPQHF.

V usage is TRBV30 and J usage is TRBJ2-3, with D possibly being TRBD1 (5 bases). The CDR3 sequence is 12 residues long. Germline assignment: CDR1 GTSNPN and CDR2 SVGIG (reference sequence). Between the trimmed V and J ends, which lost 3 bases and 7 bases, there was a span of 11 bases. CDR3 nucleotides: TGTGCCTGGAGCCGCCAGGGAAATACGCAGTATTTT. This translates into CAWSRQGNTQYF. Full variable domain (rest looked up from reference TRBV30 and TRBJ2-3): SQTIHQWPATLVQPVGSPLSLECTVEGTSNPNLYWYRQAAGRGLQLLFYSVGIGQISSEVPQNLSASRPQDRQFILSSKKLLLSDSGFYLCAWSRQGNTQYFGPGTRLTVL.

Remarks on this clone: No conserved phenylalanine or tryptophan ends this CDR3, so it is likely a read error. The chain carries TRBV6-1 and TRBJ2-2; D is perhaps TRBD1 (6 bases). Germline V CDR1 and CDR2: MNHNS, SASEGT. Trimming pared 8 bases from V and 6 bases from J, leaving 13 bases between. The CDR3 spans 13 residues. The CDR3 is CASLTGYPGELFV. CDR3 nucleotide sequence: TGTGCCAGCTTAACAGGGTACCCCGGGGAGCTGTTTGTT.

This clone came up a few times. The chain recombines TRBV19 with TRBJ2-7, with D perhaps TRBD2 (6 bases). V was trimmed by 6 bases and J by 6 bases, leaving 18 bases between them. Germline V gene data show CDR1 as LNHDA and CDR2 as SQIVND (reference sequence). The CDR3 is 14 residues long. For the CDR3, the DNA is TGTGCCAGTAGCTCCCGCGGGGAAACCGGCGAGCAGTACTTC. This codes for CASSSRGETGEQYF.

Concerning this clone: At the DNA level, this CDR3 is encoded by other sequences in the same sample as well. This chain links TRBV4-1 with TRBJ1-5; 9 bases map to TRBD1. V was pared by 3 bases and J by 5 bases, with 2 bases of the junction left unmatched. This CDR3 has 14 residues. The germline gives CDR1 MGHRA, CDR2 YSYEKL. The CDR3 nucleotides read TGCGCCAGCAGCCACCGGGACAGGGATCAGCCCCAGCATTTT. Its translation: CASSHRDRDQPQHF.

This clone was recorded only once. The chain combines TRBV2 with TRBJ2-3, with D perhaps TRBD1 (6 bases). The V end lost 5 bases, the J end lost 2 bases, and 8 bases lay between the germline ends. Germline V lookup: CDR1 SNHLY, CDR2 FYNNEI. This CDR3 spans 13 amino acids. This CDR3 is CASSNRVTDTQYF. Written as DNA, the CDR3 is TGTGCCAGCAGTAACAGGGTCACAGATACGCAGTATTTT.

The CDR3 DNA follows: TGTGCCAGCAGCGTAGCAGGTGCTGGAAACACCATATATTTT. As protein: CASSVAGAGNTIYF. The chain couples TRBV9 to TRBJ1-3; D is ambiguous. The germline V and J ends were trimmed by 0 bases and 2 bases, with 6 bases remaining between them. This CDR3 contains 14 residues. Germline V lookup: CDR1 SGDLS, CDR2 YYNGEE.

This clone was observed a single time. A read error is likely, as this CDR3 ends without the conserved phenylalanine or tryptophan. The chain recombines TRBV4-2 with TRBJ1-4; the match to TRBD1 covers 10 bases. Germline V gene sequence: CDR1 LGHNA, CDR2 YNFKEQ. Unmatched junction bases numbered 2, after V lost 0 bases and J lost 7 bases. CDR3 length: 15 amino acids. In DNA, the CDR3 is TGTGCCAGCAGCCAAGATGGGGACAGGGGTGAAAAACTGTTTGTT. Translated: CASSQDGDRGEKLFV.

The rearrangement uses TRBV2 and TRBJ2-3; possible D gene TRBD2, 6 bases. The CDR3 contains 11 residues. The germline gives CDR1 SNHLY, CDR2 FYNNEI. The germline V and J ends were trimmed by 7 bases and 10 bases, with 12 bases remaining between them. The CDR3 region is CASTAERAQYF. The CDR3, as DNA: TGTGCCAGCACGGCGGAGCGGGCGCAGTATTTT. Full variable domain (missing parts from reference TRBV2 and TRBJ2-3): EPEVTQTPSHQVTQMGQEVILRCVPISNHLYFYWYRQILGQKVEFLVSFYNNEISEKSEIFDDQFSVERPDGSNFTLKIRSTKLEDSAMYFCASTAERAQYFGPGTRLTVL.

The rearrangement uses TRBV18 and TRBJ1-6; D not resolved. The V end was cut by 1 base, the J end by 8 bases, with 6 bases between. CDR3 length equals 13 residues. From germline, CDR1 is KGHSH and CDR2 LQKENI. The CDR3: CASSPRQDSPLHF. In DNA, the CDR3 is TGTGCCAGCTCACCACGGCAGGATTCACCCCTCCACTTT.

This clone was detected only a few times. The V gene is TRBV6-6, the J gene TRBJ1-5; 8 bases match TRBD1. Germline CDR1 MNHNY, CDR2 SVGAGI (reference sequence). The CDR3 totals 16 residues. V trimming: 0 bases; J trimming: 4 bases; junction bases outside the gene matches: 5. CDR3 protein: CASSYSSRTGNQPQHF. CDR3 nucleotide sequence: TGTGCCAGCAGTTACTCGTCCCGGACAGGGAATCAGCCCCAGCATTTT.

The V and J genes are TRBV10-3 and TRBJ2-4; a weak D match, TRBD2 (5 bases). V gave up 10 bases and J gave up 6 bases, with 10 bases separating them. The germline CDR1 and CDR2 sequences are ENHRY and SYGVKD. The CDR3 has 11 amino acids. In nucleotides, the CDR3 is TGTGCCACCCGACGGGGAAACATTCAGTACTTC. Translated, it gives CATRRGNIQYF.

This clone was counted a few times. This sample also contains other DNA sequences that code for the same CDR3. The chain is built from TRBV30 and TRBJ2-2; D remains unclear. V lost 5 bases and J lost 5, with 12 bases in between. The CDR3 sequence is 13 residues long. Germline V gene sequence: CDR1 GTSNPN, CDR2 SVGIG (reference sequence). The CDR3 DNA sequence: TGTGCCTGGCATGTTCCGGAGACCGGGGAGCTGTTTTTT. Translation gives CAWHVPETGELFF.

The chain uses TRBV19 and TRBJ2-1; D perhaps matches TRBD2 (6 bases). V lost 3 bases and J 1 base, leaving 10 bases between the germline ends. CDR1 is LNHDA, CDR2 SQIVND, per germline (reference sequence). There are 15 residues in the CDR3. The CDR3 bases are TGTGCCAGTAGTATTACGGGGAGGTCCTACAATGAGCAGTTCTTC. Translating it yields CASSITGRSYNEQFF.

The chain combines TRBV2 with TRBJ2-7; the match to TRBD1 covers 7 bases. This CDR3 has 16 residues. Germline V gives CDR1 SNHLY, CDR2 FYNNEI. J was trimmed by 3 bases and V by 7 bases; bases with no gene match: 15. The CDR3 region is CASMGWDRSGDYEQYF. The CDR3 coding sequence is TGTGCCAGCATGGGATGGGACAGATCAGGCGACTACGAGCAGTACTTC.

The chain couples TRBV5-6 to TRBJ2-2, with 11 bases lining up with TRBD1. With V trimmed by 5 bases and J by 5 bases, 5 bases remained unmatched. The CDR3 length is 15 residues. Germline CDR1 SGHDT, CDR2 YYEEEE. The CDR3 bases are TGTGCCAGCAGTCTGGACAGGGGGCGGACCGGGGAGCTGTTTTTT. Its protein product is CASSLDRGRTGELFF.